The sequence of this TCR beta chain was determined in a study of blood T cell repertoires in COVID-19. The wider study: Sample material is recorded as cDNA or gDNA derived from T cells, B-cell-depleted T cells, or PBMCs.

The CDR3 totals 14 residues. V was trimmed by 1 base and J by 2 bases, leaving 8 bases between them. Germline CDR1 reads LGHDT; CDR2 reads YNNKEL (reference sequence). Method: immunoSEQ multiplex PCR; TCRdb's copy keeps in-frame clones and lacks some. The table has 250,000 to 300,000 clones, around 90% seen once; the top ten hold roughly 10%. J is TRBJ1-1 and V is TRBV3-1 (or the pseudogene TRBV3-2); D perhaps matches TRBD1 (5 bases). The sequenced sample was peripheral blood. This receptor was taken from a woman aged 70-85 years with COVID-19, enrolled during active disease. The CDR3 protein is CASSQGRDNTEAFF. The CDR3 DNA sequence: TGTGCCAGCAGCCAAGGCAGGGATAACACTGAAGCTTTCTTT.